Listed below are T cell receptor beta chains from one sample, sequenced in a study of blood T cell repertoires in COVID-19. The method was immunoSEQ multiplex PCR; TCRdb's version includes in-frame clones alone and lacks a portion of them. The repertoire holds 97,000 or so clones, with 65% to 90% as singletons. The specimen sequenced was peripheral blood. Receptor source: a man between 65 and 85 years old with active or convalescent COVID-19. The CDR3 runs from the conserved cysteine through the conserved F or W. A D gene is named only where the DNA matches it firmly. Clone size is shown for a subset of rows, as once, few, many or a class of expanded clone.

d_call	v_call	clone_size	j_call	cdr3_nt	cdr3_aa
.	TRBV27	.	TRBJ2-1	TGTGCCAGCAGTCAGGCGGGTACGATCAATGAGCAGTTCTTC	CASSQAGTINEQFF
.	TRBV15	.	TRBJ2-1	TGTGCCACCAGCAGAGATGCGCGGAGGGGGGGCTTGAATGAGCAGTTCTTC	CATSRDARRGGLNEQFF
.	TRBV11-2	.	TRBJ1-2	TGTGCCAGCAGCTTAGGCAGGGTGGGTGGCTACACCTTC	CASSLGRVGGYTF
.	TRBV21-1	once	TRBJ1-2	TGTGCCAGCAGCGAGGAGGGCCTGAACCGGGACTATGGCTACACCTTC	CASSEEGLNRDYGYTF
TRBD1	TRBV6-2/TRBV6-3	.	TRBJ2-7	TGTGCCAGCACCCCACCGGGCAGGGGGCCGGAAGAGCAGTACTTC	CASTPPGRGPEEQYF
TRBD1	TRBV7-8	.	TRBJ2-4	TGTGCCAGCAGCGATCCCGGGACAGGGGTAACCATTCAGTACTTC	CASSDPGTGVTIQYF
.	TRBV3-1/TRBV3-2	.	TRBJ2-7	TGTGCCAGCAGAAGGTCGGGTGAGCAGGGACACCGGGACGAGCAGTACTTC	CASRRSGEQGHRDEQYF
.	TRBV11-2	.	TRBJ2-4	TGTGCCAGCACCTCCTCGGGGTTGAACATTCAGTACTTC	CASTSSGLNIQYF
TRBD2	TRBV29-1	.	TRBJ2-1	TGCAGCGTTGTCGGGCTAGCGGGACAGAGCTCCTACAATGAGCAGTTCTTC	CSVVGLAGQSSYNEQFF
.	TRBV18	.	TRBJ1-1	TGTGCCAGCTCAAACCAGGGGCTTAGGGCTGAAGCTTTCTTT	CASSNQGLRAEAFF
TRBD1	TRBV3-1/TRBV3-2	.	TRBJ2-1	TGTGCCAGCAGCCAGCCGGGACAGGTTTCCGAGCAGTTCTTC	CASSQPGQVSEQFF
.	TRBV5-8	.	TRBJ2-7	TGTGCCAGCAGCTTGGGTACCTACGAGCAGTACTTC	CASSLGTYEQYF
.	TRBV4-2	.	TRBJ2-1	TGTGCCAGCAGCCAAGGTTCTAGCGAGTACAATGAGCAGTTCTTC	CASSQGSSEYNEQFF
.	TRBV30	.	TRBJ1-2	TGTGCCTGGAGTCGGGGAAAGAACTATGGCTACACCTTC	CAWSRGKNYGYTF
TRBD2	TRBV4-3	.	TRBJ2-2	TGCGCCACCAGCCAAGGGGGCGGGGGGGCCACCGGGGAGCTGTTTTTT	CATSQGGGGATGELFF
TRBD2	TRBV7-3	.	TRBJ2-3	TGTGCCAGCAGCTCCGGACTAGCGGGGAAAGCAGATACGCAGTATTTT	CASSSGLAGKADTQYF
.	TRBV15	.	TRBJ2-5	TGTGCCACCAGCAGGGACTATTGGAAACAAGAGACCCAGTACTTC	CATSRDYWKQETQYF
.	TRBV5-8	.	TRBJ1-5	TGTGCCAGGGCCTGGACAAGGGCGACAAAACTTCAGCCCCAGCATTTT	CARAWTRATKLQPQHF
TRBD1	TRBV5-1	once	TRBJ1-4	TGCGCCAGCAGCTTGGGACAGGGGGGTAATGAAAAACTGTTTTTT	CASSLGQGGNEKLFF
.	TRBV5-4	.	TRBJ2-2	TGTGCCAGCAAAACAGGGTGGGGGACCGGGGAGCTGTTTTTT	CASKTGWGTGELFF
TRBD2	TRBV27	.	TRBJ2-6	TGTGCCAGCAGTAGGGCGGGGGGCTTAAGCCCTGGGGCCAACGTCCTGACTTTC	CASSRAGGLSPGANVLTF
.	TRBV21-1	.	TRBJ2-7	TGTGCCAGCCTCGGGGAGTCCTACGAGCAGTACTTC	CASLGESYEQYF
.	TRBV18	.	TRBJ1-1	TGTGCCAGCTCACCACAACAGAACACTGAAGCTTTCTTT	CASSPQQNTEAFF
TRBD1	TRBV12-5	few	TRBJ2-7	TGTGCTAGTGGTTTGGTACGGGACAGGGGGCACTACGAGCAGTACTTC	CASGLVRDRGHYEQYF
.	TRBV5-1	.	TRBJ1-2	TGCGCCAGCAGCTTGGTGGGGAGGTATGGCTACACCTTC	CASSLVGRYGYTF
TRBD1	TRBV7-9	.	TRBJ2-5	TGTGCCAGCAGCTCCCGGGACAGGGGGCAAGAGACCCAGTACTTC	CASSSRDRGQETQYF
.	TRBV18	once	TRBJ1-1	TGTGCCAGCTCACCAGTTGTGGCAGGGGACACTGAAGCTTTCTTT	CASSPVVAGDTEAFF
.	TRBV11-3	.	TRBJ2-6	TGTGCCAGCAGCTCGAGAGGACTCTCCGGGGCCAACGTCCTGACTTTC	CASSSRGLSGANVLTF
.	TRBV27	.	TRBJ1-5	TGTGCCAGCAGTTTACAGGGGCTCGGTCAGCCCCAGCATTTT	CASSLQGLGQPQHF
.	TRBV4-3	.	TRBJ2-2	TGCGCCAGCAGCCAAGGGCAGGGAAACACCGGGGAGCTGTTTTTT	CASSQGQGNTGELFF
TRBD1	TRBV12-5	few	TRBJ2-2	TGTGCTAGTGGCCGTGGACAGGGGAGTCAGACCGGGGAGCTGTTTTTT	CASGRGQGSQTGELFF
.	TRBV6-1	.	TRBJ2-7	TGTGCCAGCAGTGAAGTAGGGGGGGCGCTAGAGCAGTACTTC	CASSEVGGALEQYF
TRBD1	TRBV6-4	.	TRBJ1-2	TGTGCCAGCAGTGACGGACAGGGCTATGGCTACACCTTC	CASSDGQGYGYTF
.	TRBV2	.	TRBJ1-5	TGTGCCAGCATGCGGGGCAGGGAAGGGCAGCCCCAGCATTTT	CASMRGREGQPQHF
.	TRBV11-2	.	TRBJ2-5	TGTGCCAGCAGCCCCCCTAGGCTAGCCCAAGAGACCCAGTACTTC	CASSPPRLAQETQYF
TRBD1	TRBV4-1	few	TRBJ1-5	TGCGCCAGCAGCCAAGACCCAGGACAGGCGAGGTATCAGCCCCAGCATTTT	CASSQDPGQARYQPQHF
.	TRBV30	.	TRBJ1-1	TGTGCCTGGAGTAGGGACACCTACACTGAAGCTTTCTTT	CAWSRDTYTEAFF
.	TRBV10-2	few	TRBJ2-1	TGCGCCAGCAGCCGGACAGTTTACAATGAGCAGTTCTTC	CASSRTVYNEQFF
.	TRBV10-3	.	TRBJ1-5	TGTGCTTCGGGGGTCCTCAATCAGCCCCAGCATTTT	CASGVLNQPQHF
.	TRBV15	.	TRBJ1-6	TGTGCCACCAGTAGCCAGGGGTATAATTCACCCCTCCACTTT	CATSSQGYNSPLHF
.	TRBV11-1	.	TRBJ1-2	TGTGCCAGCAGCTTAGGGTCCTTCACCGGTTTCTACTTC	CASSLGSFTGFYF